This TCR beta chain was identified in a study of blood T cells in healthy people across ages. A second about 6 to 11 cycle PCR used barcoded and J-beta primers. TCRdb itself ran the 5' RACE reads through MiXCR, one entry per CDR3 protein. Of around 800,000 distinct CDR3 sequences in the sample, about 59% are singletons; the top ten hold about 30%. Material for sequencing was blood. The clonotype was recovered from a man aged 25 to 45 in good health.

Here the CDR3 reads CASSFFRDRENGYTF. DNA for the CDR3: TGTGCCAGCAGCTTCTTCCGGGACAGGGAAAATGGCTACACCTTC. V gene TRBV7-9 combines with J gene TRBJ1-2; TRBD1 matches at 9 bases. Germline assignment: CDR1 SEHNR and CDR2 FQNEAQ (reference sequence). The CDR3 extends over 15 amino acids. J gave up 6 bases and V 3 bases, and 8 bases lay outside the gene matches.